Listed below are T cell receptor beta chains from one sample, sequenced in a study of blood T cell repertoires in COVID-19. TCRdb's copy holds only in-frame clones and misses some; the assay was immunoSEQ multiplex PCR. The sample lists a few hundred thousand clones, 75% to 90% occurring once. Material for sequencing was PBMCs or T cells enriched from blood (not recorded which). All receptors come from a woman aged 55 to 70 who had recovered from COVID-19. Both conserved end residues are part of each CDR3. The D gene is left open where the match is weak. Not all rows give a size; the values are once, few, many and, for expanded clones, a class.

j_call clone_size v_call d_call cdr3_aa cdr3_nt
TRBJ2-3 NA TRBV11-2 TRBD2 CASRGAGGTDTQYF TGTGCCTCCCGTGGGGCGGGGGGCACAGATACGCAGTATTTT
TRBJ1-4 NA TRBV19 NA CASKDRGTNEKLFF TGTGCCAGTAAGGATCGAGGGACTAATGAAAAACTGTTTTTT
TRBJ2-1 NA TRBV5-5 TRBD1 CASSFRTGGSSYNEQFF TGTGCCAGCAGCTTCCGGACAGGGGGAAGCTCCTACAATGAGCAGTTCTTC
TRBJ1-2 NA TRBV5-4 TRBD1 CASRYGTAGSGYTF TGTGCCAGCAGGTACGGGACAGCCGGTAGTGGCTACACCTTC
TRBJ1-2 NA TRBV6-5 NA CASSYDSNGGYTF TGTGCCAGCAGTTACGACTCTAACGGGGGCTACACCTTC
TRBJ1-3 NA TRBV4-1 NA CASSQLGNTIYF TGCGCCAGCAGCCAACTTGGAAACACCATATATTTT
TRBJ2-6 NA TRBV6-6 TRBD2 CASSPNLAGFRSGANVLTF TGTGCCAGCAGTCCAAACCTAGCGGGGTTCCGCTCTGGGGCCAACGTCCTGACTTTC
TRBJ1-2 few TRBV7-9 NA CASTDSSTSYGYTF TGTGCCAGCACGGACAGCAGCACGAGCTATGGCTACACCTTC
TRBJ2-1 NA TRBV19 NA CSPTPGGGFDNEQFF TGTTCACCTACTCCAGGAGGGGGCTTCGACAATGAGCAGTTCTTC
TRBJ2-2 NA TRBV5-1 NA CASSLDPGVGELFF TGCGCCAGCAGCTTGGACCCGGGAGTCGGGGAGCTGTTTTTT
TRBJ1-4 NA TRBV7-9 NA CASSLVSLSPEKLFF TGTGCCAGCAGCTTAGTGAGTTTGAGCCCTGAAAAACTGTTTTTT
TRBJ1-6 few TRBV6-5 NA CASRPGHPNSPLHF TGTGCCAGCAGGCCGGGACACCCTAATTCACCCCTCCACTTT
TRBJ1-5 NA TRBV19 NA CASSIWLVNQPQHF TGTGCCAGTAGTATTTGGCTCGTCAATCAGCCCCAGCATTTT
TRBJ2-1 NA TRBV24-1 NA CATSGRVPHQVIAYNEQFF TGTGCCACCAGTGGTCGCGTACCCCACCAGGTTATCGCCTACAATGAGCAGTTCTTC
TRBJ2-2 NA TRBV7-9 NA CASTPDTGELFF TGTGCCAGCACCCCGGACACCGGGGAGCTGTTTTTT
TRBJ1-3 NA TRBV6-6 NA CASRPSGLIGNTIYF TGTGCCAGCAGACCTAGTGGACTGATTGGAAACACCATATATTTT
TRBJ2-2 NA TRBV24-1 NA CATSDVQVTGELFF TGTGCCACCAGTGATGTGCAGGTCACCGGGGAGCTGTTTTTT
TRBJ1-3 NA TRBV2 TRBD1 CASSERPGQGSGNTIYF TGTGCCAGCAGTGAAAGACCGGGACAGGGGTCCGGAAACACCATATATTTT
TRBJ1-6 once TRBV14 TRBD1 CASSQVRQGGSPLHF TGTGCCAGCAGCCAAGTGAGGCAGGGGGGTTCACCCCTCCACTTT
TRBJ1-6 once TRBV19 NA CASSIFGLLGAPLHF TGTGCCAGTAGTATATTTGGACTCCTGGGAGCACCCCTCCACTTT
TRBJ1-2 NA TRBV28 TRBD1 CASSRGQGASGYTF TGTGCCAGCAGCCGCGGACAGGGGGCGAGCGGCTACACCTTC
TRBJ2-2 NA TRBV7-2 TRBD2 CASSPNSGGAPGELFF TGTGCCAGCAGCCCCAACAGCGGGGGGGCCCCCGGGGAGCTGTTTTTT
TRBJ1-4 NA TRBV10-3 TRBD1 CAIRSGQGNEKLFF TGTGCCATCAGATCGGGACAGGGCAATGAAAAACTGTTTTTT
TRBJ2-1 NA TRBV5-1 TRBD1 CASSLGDSYNEQFF TGCGCCAGCAGCTTGGGGGACAGCTACAATGAGCAGTTCTTC
TRBJ2-1 once TRBV18 TRBD2 CASSPRPSGGGSNEQFF TGTGCCAGCTCACCACGTCCTAGCGGGGGGGGGTCCAATGAGCAGTTCTTC
TRBJ2-2 NA TRBV2 NA CASSEKFSVQGQGGELFF TGTGCCAGCAGTGAAAAATTTTCGGTCCAGGGGCAGGGCGGGGAGCTGTTTTTT
TRBJ2-4 NA TRBV4-2 TRBD1 CASSQTGGMAKNIQYF TGTGCCAGCAGCCAGACAGGGGGGATGGCCAAAAACATTCAGTACTTC
TRBJ2-4 NA TRBV30 TRBD2 CAWKLAGENIQYF TGTGCCTGGAAATTAGCGGGAGAAAACATTCAGTACTTC
TRBJ2-2 NA TRBV5-1 TRBD2 CASKPSGNTGELFF TGCGCCAGCAAGCCTAGCGGGAACACCGGGGAGCTGTTTTTT
TRBJ2-3 once TRBV5-1 TRBD2 CASSLSGGIYLDDTQYF TGCGCCAGCAGCCTCAGCGGGGGGATTTATTTGGATGATACGCAGTATTTT
TRBJ1-5 NA TRBV29-1 NA CSTRGSGNQPQHF TGCAGCACCAGGGGTTCAGGCAATCAGCCCCAGCATTTT
TRBJ2-5 NA TRBV7-7 TRBD2 CASSPGLATLETQYF TGTGCTAGCAGCCCCGGACTAGCGACCCTTGAGACCCAGTACTTC
TRBJ2-2 NA TRBV25-1 NA CASSEPGYWNTGELFF TGTGCCAGCAGTGAACCCGGGTATTGGAACACCGGGGAGCTGTTTTTT
TRBJ1-6 NA TRBV5-1 TRBD1 CASSQIPGQENSPLHF TGCGCCAGCAGCCAAATACCGGGACAGGAAAATTCACCCCTCCACTTT
TRBJ2-3 NA TRBV7-2 NA CASSLVYRLETDTQYF TGTGCCAGCAGCTTAGTTTATAGACTGGAGACAGATACGCAGTATTTT
TRBJ2-4 NA TRBV20-1 TRBD1 CSARQGDIQYF TGCAGTGCTAGACAGGGGGACATTCAGTACTTC
TRBJ1-3 NA TRBV5-5 NA CASSVGLAGGNTIYF TGTGCCAGCAGCGTTGGTCTTGCGGGAGGAAACACCATATATTTT
TRBJ1-2 NA TRBV5-5 NA CASSLATDHGYTF TGTGCCAGCAGCTTGGCGACAGACCATGGCTACACCTTC
TRBJ2-5 NA TRBV12-2 NA CASRLGGGRETQYF TGTGCAAGTCGCTTAGGGGGGGGCCGAGAGACCCAGTACTTC
TRBJ1-1 NA TRBV20-1 NA CSAKEETEAFF TGCAGTGCTAAGGAGGAAACTGAAGCTTTCTTT
TRBJ1-4 NA TRBV20-1 NA CSARDLEELFF TGCAGTGCTAGAGATTTGGAGGAACTGTTTTTT
TRBJ1-3 NA TRBV7-2 NA CASSLAWRGNTIYF TGTGCCAGCAGCTTAGCATGGAGGGGAAACACCATATATTTT
TRBJ2-7 NA TRBV2 NA CASSGTGGSYEQYF TGTGCCAGCAGCGGCACGGGCGGGTCCTACGAGCAGTACTTC
TRBJ2-4 NA TRBV7-2 NA CASSLTRNKNIQYF TGTGCCAGCAGCTTAACTAGGAACAAAAACATTCAGTACTTC
TRBJ2-1 NA TRBV12-5 NA CASALGTHNEQFF TGTGCTAGTGCTCTCGGGACTCACAATGAGCAGTTCTTC
TRBJ1-2 NA TRBV25-1 NA CASSEWKENYGYTF TGTGCCAGCAGTGAATGGAAGGAGAACTATGGCTACACCTTC
TRBJ2-1 NA TRBV7-9 TRBD1 CASSPSRQGARNEQFF TGTGCCAGCAGCCCATCCCGACAGGGGGCGAGGAATGAGCAGTTCTTC
TRBJ1-6 NA TRBV7-6 TRBD1 CASSPRDRVNSPLHF TGTGCCAGCAGCCCCCGGGACAGGGTTAATTCACCCCTCCACTTT
TRBJ2-6 NA TRBV14 NA CASSQEGGDRDTFSGANVLTF TGTGCCAGCAGCCAAGAAGGAGGAGACCGGGACACTTTCTCTGGGGCCAACGTCCTGACTTTC